Reported below is one T cell receptor beta chain. The antigen remains undetermined. Diabetic patients met standard criteria for type 1 or type 2 diabetes. Genomic DNA was the PCR template. The TCR beta CDR3 region was amplified using 30 forward and 13 reverse primers. MiXCR was run by TCRdb on the multiplex PCR reads, yielding one entry per CDR3 protein. The table records 250,000 or so distinct CDR3 sequences, over 45% of them present only once. The data derive from a study of type 1 and type 2 diabetes patients. Overall study context: Samples came from type 1 diabetic, type 2 diabetic or nondiabetic people, recruited in China. Study-wide findings and caveats: Type 2 diabetes and control V and J usage correlated highly, roughly 0.97.

Germline values: CDR1 SQVTM, CDR2 ANQGSEA. The V gene lost 4 bases and the J gene lost 10 bases, with 10 bases spanning the gap. The CDR3 sequence is 11 residues long. Material: peripheral blood mononuclear cells (PBMCs). The clonotype originates from a young man with type 2 diabetes. The chain couples TRBV29-1 to TRBJ1-4; tentative D call: TRBD1 (6 bases). In nucleotides, the CDR3 is TGCAGCGTTGTATCCAGGGGAAAACTGTTTTTT. Protein sequence: CSVVSRGKLFF.